The 27 T cell receptor beta chains below were found in one sample sequenced in a study of shared clonotypes between healthy human individuals. Sequencing was performed with immunoSEQ multiplex PCR; in TCRdb, only in-frame clones are kept and a portion is missing. This table has around 1.5 million clones, approximately 98% appearing once. The sample consisted of naive CD4+ T cells sorted from blood. As for subset: CD45RA+ positively selected. All receptors derive from a man aged 25 to 40 in good health.

This sequence joins TRBV19 and TRBJ2-3; the match to TRBD2 covers 11 bases. The CDR3 covers 15 residues. The J segment lost 1 base and the V segment lost 5 bases, leaving 2 bases of the junction unmatched. The germline V gene has CDR1 LNHDA and CDR2 SQIVND (reference sequence). The DNA for the CDR3 is TGTGCCAGTAGTTTGGGACTAGCGGGCACAGATACGCAGTATTTT. It codes for CASSLGLAGTDTQYF.

V gene TRBV5-1 combines with J gene TRBJ2-7, with 10 bases identical to TRBD2. The germline gives CDR1 SGHRS, CDR2 YFSETQ. CDR3 length: 18 amino acids. With V trimmed by 0 bases and J by 3 bases, 12 bases remained unmatched. The CDR3 sequence is CASSLVSGGLAERYEQYF. The CDR3 DNA reads as TGCGCCAGCAGCTTGGTGTCAGGCGGACTAGCGGAGCGCTACGAGCAGTACTTC.

The V call is TRBV6-6, the J call TRBJ2-5; 12 bases line up with TRBD1. In germline, CDR1 is MNHNY, CDR2 SVGAGI (reference sequence). The CDR3 is 15 residues long. The trim removed 6 bases at V and 5 bases at J, leaving 7 bases unmatched. CDR3 in amino acids: CASRTGTGGRETQYF. For the CDR3, the DNA is TGTGCCAGCAGGACCGGGACAGGGGGCAGGGAGACCCAGTACTTC.

The chain links TRBV6-5 to TRBJ1-2; tentative D call: TRBD1 (5 bases). V was trimmed by 6 bases and J by 1 base, leaving 12 bases between them. The CDR3 spans 14 residues. Germline lookup yields CDR1 MNHEY and CDR2 SVGAGI. CDR3 sequence reads: CASSRGGGNYGYTF. The CDR3 region has the DNA TGTGCCAGCAGCCGGGGGGGTGGTAACTATGGCTACACCTTC.

This chain links TRBV19 with TRBJ1-2; the match to TRBD1 covers 7 bases. Germline assignment: CDR1 LNHDA and CDR2 SQIVND (reference sequence). The CDR3 loop spans 13 amino acids. The V and J ends lost 5 bases and 7 bases, in that order; junction bases with no gene match: 7. The CDR3 spells CASSEGGKRGYTF. CDR3 in DNA: TGTGCCAGTAGTGAAGGGGGCAAGCGTGGCTACACCTTC.

The gene calls are TRBV27 and TRBJ2-1, with 11 bases that match TRBD2. J lost 10 bases, V lost 5 bases, and 13 bases had no gene match. From germline, CDR1 is MNHEY and CDR2 SMNVEV (reference sequence). This CDR3 has 16 amino acids. CDR3 DNA sequence: TGTGCCAGCAGTCCCTTAGCGGGAGGGCCGTCGGAGGAGCAGTTCTTC. This translates into CASSPLAGGPSEEQFF.

V is TRBV28 and J is TRBJ1-1, with TRBD1 matching 7 bases. The V and J ends lost 4 bases and 1 base, in that order; junction bases with no gene match: 6. The germline V gene has CDR1 MDHEN and CDR2 SYDVKM. The CDR3 sequence is 15 residues long. DNA of the CDR3: TGTGCCAGCAGTTATGCGGACAGGAAGAACACTGAAGCTTTCTTT. Protein sequence: CASSYADRKNTEAFF.

This rearrangement joins TRBV6-5 to TRBJ1-4; tentative D call: TRBD1 (6 bases). The V gene's germline CDR1 is MNHEY and CDR2 SVGAGI. The ends were cut back, 2 bases at V and 7 bases at J, with 11 bases in the middle. The CDR3 has 14 residues. CDR3 protein: CASSYGAGVEKLFF. The DNA of the CDR3 is TGTGCCAGCAGTTACGGGGCAGGGGTTGAAAAACTGTTTTTT.

The chain uses TRBV12-5 and TRBJ2-3; D unresolved. V was pared by 3 bases and J by 6 bases, with 10 bases between. From germline, CDR1 is LGHNT and CDR2 FRNRAP. This CDR3 contains 13 residues. The CDR3 coding sequence is TGTGCTAGTGGTTTTTCCCTAGTTGATACGCAGTATTTT. This encodes CASGFSLVDTQYF.

This clone was seen only a few times. The chain employs TRBV7-2 and TRBJ1-2; 8 positions agree with TRBD1. V trimming: 0 bases; J trimming: 4 bases; junction bases outside the gene matches: 1. Germline V lookup: CDR1 SGHTA, CDR2 FQGNSA. The CDR3 is made up of 14 amino acids. CDR3 residues: CASSLAGQVYGYTF. The CDR3 DNA sequence: TGTGCCAGCAGCTTAGCGGGACAGGTCTATGGCTACACCTTC.

The chain employs TRBV5-4 and TRBJ1-1; TRBD1 agrees at 7 bases. V lost 5 bases, J lost 0 bases, and 4 bases stayed unmatched. This CDR3 has 14 amino acids. CDR1 SGHNT and CDR2 YYREEE come from the germline V gene (reference sequence). The CDR3 region has the DNA TGTGCCAGCAGATCGGGACAGATGAACACTGAAGCTTTCTTT. Translating gives CASRSGQMNTEAFF.

This chain connects TRBV5-1 to TRBJ2-1; perhaps D is TRBD1 or TRBD2 (5 bases each). The CDR3 runs to 13 residues. The germline gives CDR1 SGHRS, CDR2 YFSETQ. V shed 4 bases and J shed 5 bases, with 10 bases lying between them. DNA for the CDR3: TGCGCCAGCAGCGAGGGGTACCACAATGAGCAGTTCTTC. Its protein is CASSEGYHNEQFF.

The rearrangement uses TRBV14 and TRBJ2-5; no definite D call. CDR1 and CDR2 (germline): SGHDN, FVKESK. The CDR3 is 13 amino acids. The V gene lost 0 bases and the J gene lost 2 bases, with 4 bases spanning the gap. The CDR3 DNA reads as TGTGCCAGCAGCCAAGACTGGCAAGAGACCCAGTACTTC. This codes for CASSQDWQETQYF.

As for this clone: Different DNA sequences within this sample yield the same CDR3. The chain is built from TRBV15 and TRBJ2-2; D not resolved. The germline gives CDR1 LNHNV, CDR2 YYDKDF (reference sequence). The CDR3 runs to 13 residues. V was trimmed by 3 bases and J by 3 bases, leaving 5 bases between them. The CDR3 loop is CATSSVHTGELFF. DNA for the CDR3: TGTGCCACCAGCAGCGTGCACACCGGGGAGCTGTTTTTT.

V usage is TRBV18 and J usage is TRBJ2-1, with D perhaps matching TRBD1 or TRBD2 (5 bases each). The V gene's germline CDR1 is KGHSH and CDR2 LQKENI. V dropped 6 bases and J dropped 7 bases, with 22 bases sitting between them. The CDR3 is 16 amino acids. The CDR3 nucleotides read TGTGCCAGCTCTCCGAGGGGTCCTGGGGCTGGGAATGAGCAGTTCTTC. Its translation: CASSPRGPGAGNEQFF.

The rearrangement links TRBV19 to TRBJ2-2; D unclear. V dropped 5 bases and J dropped 6 bases, with 13 bases sitting between them. CDR1 and CDR2 from the germline V gene are LNHDA and SQIVND (reference sequence). CDR3 length: 14 amino acids. The CDR3 DNA follows: TGTGCCAGTAGTCCGACCGACTTGGCCGGGGAGCTGTTTTTT. It yields the protein CASSPTDLAGELFF.

With regard to this clone: Distinct nucleotide sequences in the sample also encode this CDR3. The chain employs TRBV27 and TRBJ2-2, with TRBD2 matching 10 bases. Germline V gene sequence: CDR1 MNHEY, CDR2 SMNVEV (reference sequence). V shed 3 bases and J 6 bases; nucleotides not matched to a gene: 4. This CDR3 contains 15 residues. The CDR3 region has the DNA TGTGCCAGCAGTTTTCTAGCGGGAGTGTCCGGGGAGCTGTTTTTT. Protein product: CASSFLAGVSGELFF.

This sequence joins TRBV7-2 and TRBJ1-3; possibly TRBD1 for D (6 bases). Germline V lookup: CDR1 SGHTA, CDR2 FQGNSA. The CDR3 runs to 15 residues. The V and J ends lost 2 bases and 0 bases respectively, with 8 bases between them. CDR3: CASSLRDISGNTIYF. CDR3 nucleotides: TGTGCCAGCAGCTTAAGGGACATCTCTGGAAACACCATATATTTT.

The chain has TRBV18 and TRBJ2-7; 11 bases are a match to TRBD2. Looked up from germline, CDR1 is KGHSH and CDR2 is LQKENI. The CDR3 is 16 amino acids. J gave up 4 bases and V 2 bases, and 7 bases lay outside the gene matches. The CDR3 sequence is CASSPGLAGSVYEQYF. For the CDR3, the DNA is TGTGCCAGCTCACCAGGACTAGCGGGTAGTGTTTACGAGCAGTACTTC.

The J gene is TRBJ1-4, the V gene TRBV7-8; TRBD1 aligns across 9 bases. The CDR3 contains 17 residues. V was pared by 7 bases and J by 2 bases, with 11 bases of the junction left unmatched. The germline V gene encodes CDR1 SGHVS and CDR2 FQNEAQ. The DNA for the CDR3 is TGTGCCAGCACCCGGGGGGGACAGGGTAGGACTAATGAAAAACTGTTTTTT. It is translated as CASTRGGQGRTNEKLFF. The full variable domain, with the rest looked up from reference TRBV7-8 and TRBJ1-4, is GAGVSQSPRYKVAKRGQDVALRCDPISGHVSLFWYQQALGQGPEFLTYFQNEAQLDKSGLPSDRFFAERPEGSVSTLKIQRTQQEDSAVYLCASTRGGQGRTNEKLFFGSGTQLSVL.

This clone occurred once. Other DNA sequences in the same sample also yield this CDR3. CDR3 sequence (DNA): TGTGCCAGCGGCAGGAACACCGGGGAGCTGTTTTTT. Translation: CASGRNTGELFF. The chain is built from TRBV6-1 and TRBJ2-2; D gene unclear. CDR3 length equals 12 residues. Germline CDR1 is MNHNS and CDR2 is SASEGT. The ends were cut back, 8 bases at V and 1 base at J, with 5 bases in the middle.

The V and J genes are TRBV30 and TRBJ1-5; TRBD1 might be the D (6 bases). Germline assignment: CDR1 GTSNPN and CDR2 SVGIG (reference sequence). This CDR3 has 14 residues. V dropped 1 base and J dropped 8 bases, with 15 bases sitting between them. The CDR3 nucleotides are TGTGCCTGGAGTGGGGGGGGGCGCTTAAAGCCCCAGCATTTT. Protein sequence: CAWSGGGRLKPQHF.

The V call is TRBV7-9, the J call TRBJ2-5, with 11 bases lining up with TRBD2. The length of the CDR3 is 16 residues. Germline assignment: CDR1 SEHNR and CDR2 FQNEAQ (reference sequence). Trimming took 5 bases from V and 5 from J; bases not matched to a gene: 10. The CDR3 reads CASSRTLAGVSETQYF. In DNA, the CDR3 is TGTGCCAGCAGCCGTACACTAGCGGGAGTGTCGGAGACCCAGTACTTC. The complete variable domain, with remaining parts taken from reference TRBV7-9 and TRBJ2-5, reads DTGVSQNPRHKITKRGQNVTFRCDPISEHNRLYWYRQTLGQGPEFLTYFQNEAQLEKSRLLSDRFSAERPKGSFSTLEIQRTEQGDSAMYLCASSRTLAGVSETQYFGPGTRLLVL.

Comment on this clone: Germline and junction disagree at one end, which may indicate a read error. The chain carries TRBV7-7 and TRBJ2-1; D tentatively reads TRBD1 or TRBD2 (5 bases each). From germline, CDR1 is SSHAT and CDR2 FNYEAQ (reference sequence). The CDR3 is made up of 15 amino acids. The CDR3 bases are TGTGCTAGCAGCCCTTCTGGGACCTCCTACAATGAGCAGTTCTTC. Translating it yields CASSPSGTSYNEQFF.

CDR3 protein: CASSRTTGAGGANVLTF. As DNA, the CDR3 is TGTGCCAGCAGCCGAACGACAGGGGCGGGTGGGGCCAACGTCCTGACTTTC. V is TRBV5-6 and J is TRBJ2-6; 8 bases match TRBD1. The CDR3 consists of 17 residues. Germline trimming cut 4 bases from V and 3 bases from J; bases unmatched to any gene: 9. Germline V lookup: CDR1 SGHDT, CDR2 YYEEEE.

The rearrangement uses TRBV25-1 and TRBJ2-2, with D perhaps assigned TRBD1 or TRBD2 (6 bases each). V was cut by 7 bases and J by 1 base, with 16 bases left in between. Germline-derived CDR1 and CDR2 are MGHDK and SYGVNS. The CDR3 totals 16 residues. CDR3 amino acids: CASTYTGGGNTGELFF. The CDR3 coding sequence is TGTGCCAGCACATACACCGGAGGGGGGAACACCGGGGAGCTGTTTTTT. The whole variable domain, filled in from reference TRBV25-1 and TRBJ2-2, reads EADIYQTPRYLVIGTGKKITLECSQTMGHDKMYWYQQDPGMELHLIHYSYGVNSTEKGDLSSESTVSRIRTEHFPLTLESARPSHTSQYLCASTYTGGGNTGELFFGEGSRLTVL.

This clone was counted only a few times. The chain joins TRBV6-1 to TRBJ1-2; perhaps TRBD1 as D (6 bases). Germline V gives CDR1 MNHNS, CDR2 SASEGT. Trimming stripped 1 base from V and 8 bases from J, with 14 bases between. This CDR3 has 14 residues. CDR3 sequence: CASSEGTVSKGYTF. Written as DNA, the CDR3 is TGTGCCAGCAGTGAAGGGACAGTGTCGAAAGGCTACACCTTC.